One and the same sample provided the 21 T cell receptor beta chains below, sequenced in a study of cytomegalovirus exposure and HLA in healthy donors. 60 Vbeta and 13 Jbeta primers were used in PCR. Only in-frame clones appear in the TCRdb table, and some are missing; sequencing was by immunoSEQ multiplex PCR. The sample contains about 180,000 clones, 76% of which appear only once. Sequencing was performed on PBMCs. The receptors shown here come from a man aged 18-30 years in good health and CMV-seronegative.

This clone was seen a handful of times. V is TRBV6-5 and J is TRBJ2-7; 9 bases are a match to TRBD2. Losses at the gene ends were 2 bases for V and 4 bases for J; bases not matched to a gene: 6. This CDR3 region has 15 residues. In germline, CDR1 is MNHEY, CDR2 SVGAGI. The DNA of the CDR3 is TGTGCCAGCAGTTACCTGACTAGCGGAGGGTACGAGCAGTACTTC. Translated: CASSYLTSGGYEQYF.

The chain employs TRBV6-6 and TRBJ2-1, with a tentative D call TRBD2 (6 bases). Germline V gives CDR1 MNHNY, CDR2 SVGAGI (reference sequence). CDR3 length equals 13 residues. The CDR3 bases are TGTGCTAGCCGGGACTCGACCTACAATGAGCAGTTCTTC. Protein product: CASRDSTYNEQFF.

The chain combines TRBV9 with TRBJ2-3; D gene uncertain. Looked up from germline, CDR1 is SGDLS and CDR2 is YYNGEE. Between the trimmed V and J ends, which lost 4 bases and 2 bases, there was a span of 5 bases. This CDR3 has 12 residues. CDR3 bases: TGTGCCAGCAGCCTCTACACAGATACGCAGTATTTT. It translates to CASSLYTDTQYF.

CDR3 loop: CASSVSGSDTQYF. CDR3 DNA sequence: TGTGCCAGCAGCGTATCAGGGTCGGATACGCAGTATTTT. The V call is TRBV9, the J call TRBJ2-3; maybe TRBD1 (5 bases). This CDR3 spans 13 amino acids. V gave up 1 base and J gave up 6 bases, with 9 bases separating them. Germline V gene sequence: CDR1 SGDLS, CDR2 YYNGEE. Looking up the rest from reference TRBV9 and TRBJ2-3 gives the full variable domain: DSGVTQTPKHLITATGQRVTLRCSPRSGDLSVYWYQQSLDQGLQFLIQYYNGEERAKGNILERFSAQQFPDLHSELNLSSLELGDSALYFCASSVSGSDTQYFGPGTRLTVL.

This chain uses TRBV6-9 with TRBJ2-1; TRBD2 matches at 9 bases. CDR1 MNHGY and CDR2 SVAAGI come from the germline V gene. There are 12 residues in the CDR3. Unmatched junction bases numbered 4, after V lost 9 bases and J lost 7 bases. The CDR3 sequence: CARGLAMNEQFF. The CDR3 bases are TGTGCCAGGGGACTAGCTATGAATGAGCAGTTCTTC.

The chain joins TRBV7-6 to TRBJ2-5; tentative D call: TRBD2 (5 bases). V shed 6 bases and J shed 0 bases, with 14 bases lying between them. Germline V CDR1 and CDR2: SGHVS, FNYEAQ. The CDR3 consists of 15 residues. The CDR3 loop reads CASSRSPGNQETQYF. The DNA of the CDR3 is TGTGCCAGCAGTCGGTCCCCGGGGAACCAAGAGACCCAGTACTTC.

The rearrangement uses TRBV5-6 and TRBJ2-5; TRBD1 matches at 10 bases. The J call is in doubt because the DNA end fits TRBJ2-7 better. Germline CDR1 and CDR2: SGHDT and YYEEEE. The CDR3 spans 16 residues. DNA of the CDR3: TGTGCCAGCAGCGCGGCACCGGGACAGGGGTTCTACGAGCAGTACTTC. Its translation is CASSAAPGQGFYEQYF.

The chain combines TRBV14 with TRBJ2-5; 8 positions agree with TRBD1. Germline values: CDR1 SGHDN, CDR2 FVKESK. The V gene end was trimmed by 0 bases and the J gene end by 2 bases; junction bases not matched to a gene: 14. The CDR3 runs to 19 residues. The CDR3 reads CASSQDDLVWTGQQETQYF. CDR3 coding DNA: TGTGCCAGCAGCCAAGATGATTTAGTTTGGACAGGGCAACAAGAGACCCAGTACTTC.

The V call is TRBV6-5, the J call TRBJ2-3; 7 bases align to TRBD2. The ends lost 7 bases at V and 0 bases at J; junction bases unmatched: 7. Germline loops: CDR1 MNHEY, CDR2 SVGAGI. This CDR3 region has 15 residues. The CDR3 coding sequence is TGTGCCAGCACTTCCGGGGGGACGAGCACAGATACGCAGTATTTT. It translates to CASTSGGTSTDTQYF.

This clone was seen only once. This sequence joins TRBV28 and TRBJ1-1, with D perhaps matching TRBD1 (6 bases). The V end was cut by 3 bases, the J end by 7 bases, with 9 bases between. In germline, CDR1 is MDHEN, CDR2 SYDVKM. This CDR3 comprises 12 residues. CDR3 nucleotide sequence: TGTGCCAGCAGTTTGTACAGGGTTGAAGCTTTCTTT. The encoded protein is CASSLYRVEAFF.

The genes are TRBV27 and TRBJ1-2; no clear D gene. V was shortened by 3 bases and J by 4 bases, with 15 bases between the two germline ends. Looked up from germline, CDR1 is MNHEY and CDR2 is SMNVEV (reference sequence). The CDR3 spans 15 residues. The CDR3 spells CASSLTPNEPYGYTF. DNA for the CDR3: TGTGCCAGCAGTTTGACTCCTAACGAACCCTATGGCTACACCTTC.

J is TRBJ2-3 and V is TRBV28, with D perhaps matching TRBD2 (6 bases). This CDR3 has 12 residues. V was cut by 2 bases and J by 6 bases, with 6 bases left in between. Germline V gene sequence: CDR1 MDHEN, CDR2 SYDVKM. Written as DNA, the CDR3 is TGTGCCAGCAGTTTAGGGGGGGATACGCAGTATTTT. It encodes CASSLGGDTQYF.

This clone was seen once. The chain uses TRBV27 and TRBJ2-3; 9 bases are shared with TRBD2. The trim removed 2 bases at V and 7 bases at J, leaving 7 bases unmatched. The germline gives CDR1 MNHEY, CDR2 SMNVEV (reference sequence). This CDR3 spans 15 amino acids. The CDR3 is CASSLTAGGPHTQYF. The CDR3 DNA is TGTGCCAGCAGTTTAACAGCGGGGGGCCCCCATACGCAGTATTTT.

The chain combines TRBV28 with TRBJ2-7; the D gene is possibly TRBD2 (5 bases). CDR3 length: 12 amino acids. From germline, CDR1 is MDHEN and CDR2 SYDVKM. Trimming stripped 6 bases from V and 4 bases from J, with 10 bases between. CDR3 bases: TGTGCCAGCAGCACCGCGGGTTACGAGCAGTACTTC. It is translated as CASSTAGYEQYF.

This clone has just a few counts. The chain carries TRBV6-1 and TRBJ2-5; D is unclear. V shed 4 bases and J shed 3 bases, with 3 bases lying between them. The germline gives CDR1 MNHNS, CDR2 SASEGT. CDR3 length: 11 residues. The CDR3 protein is CASSVKETQYF. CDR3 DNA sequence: TGTGCCAGCAGTGTTAAAGAGACCCAGTACTTC.

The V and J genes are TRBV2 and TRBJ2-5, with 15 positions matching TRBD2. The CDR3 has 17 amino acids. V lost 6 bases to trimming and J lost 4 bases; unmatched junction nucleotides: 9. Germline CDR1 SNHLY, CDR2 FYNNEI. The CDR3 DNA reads TGTGCCAGCAGAGCCCGGACTAGCGGGGGGGCCTCAGAGACCCAGTACTTC. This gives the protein CASRARTSGGASETQYF.

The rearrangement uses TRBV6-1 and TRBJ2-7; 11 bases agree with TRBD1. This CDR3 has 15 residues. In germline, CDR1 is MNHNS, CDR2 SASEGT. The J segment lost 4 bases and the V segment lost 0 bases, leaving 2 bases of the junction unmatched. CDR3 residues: CASSEAGQGGYEQYF. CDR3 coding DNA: TGTGCCAGCAGTGAAGCGGGACAGGGGGGGTACGAGCAGTACTTC.

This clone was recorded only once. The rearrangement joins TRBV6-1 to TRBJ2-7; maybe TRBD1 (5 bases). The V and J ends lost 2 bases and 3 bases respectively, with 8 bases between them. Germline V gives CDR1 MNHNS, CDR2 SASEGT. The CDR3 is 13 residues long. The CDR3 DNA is TGTGCCAGCAGTGAATGGCAGGGCTACGAGCAGTACTTC. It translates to CASSEWQGYEQYF.

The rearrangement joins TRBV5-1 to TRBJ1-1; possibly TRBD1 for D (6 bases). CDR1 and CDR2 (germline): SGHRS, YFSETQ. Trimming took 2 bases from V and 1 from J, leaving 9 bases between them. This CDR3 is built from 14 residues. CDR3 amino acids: CASSFQGGNTEAFF. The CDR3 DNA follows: TGCGCCAGCAGCTTTCAAGGGGGGAACACTGAAGCTTTCTTT.

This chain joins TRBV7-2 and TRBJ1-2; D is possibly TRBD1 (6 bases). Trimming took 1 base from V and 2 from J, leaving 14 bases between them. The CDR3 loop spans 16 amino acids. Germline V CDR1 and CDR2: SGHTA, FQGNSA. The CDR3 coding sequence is TGTGCCAGCAGCTTAGTAGGGGGACCCACGAACTATGGCTACACCTTC. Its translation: CASSLVGGPTNYGYTF.

The CDR3 DNA reads TGTGCCAGCTCCTTTGGGGGCTCGGCCAAAAACATTCAGTACTTC. Its protein is CASSFGGSAKNIQYF. This sequence joins TRBV9 and TRBJ2-4, with a weak D call TRBD1 (6 bases). CDR3 length equals 15 residues. CDR1 and CDR2 from the germline V gene are SGDLS and YYNGEE. V lost 7 bases to trimming and J lost 1 base, with 15 bases between them.